The clone carrying this T cell receptor (beta chain) has a single count. This table comes from immunoSEQ multiplex PCR, and its TCRdb copy is limited to in-frame clones, with some not included. The data contain about 41,000 clones, 81% of them singletons. The entry originates in a study of blood T cell repertoires in COVID-19. The specimen was peripheral blood. This receptor was taken from a man aged 35 to 55 with active or convalescent COVID-19.

The CDR3, as DNA: TGTGCCAGCAGTTTACGACAGTCCTACAATGAGCAGTTCTTC. This gives the protein CASSLRQSYNEQFF. The chain carries TRBV6-6 and TRBJ2-1, with TRBD1 as a possible D gene (5 bases). Trimming took 4 bases from V and 1 from J, leaving 8 bases between them. CDR1 and CDR2 (germline): MNHNY, SVGAGI (reference sequence). This CDR3 region has 14 residues.